This T cell receptor (beta chain) was captured in a study of cytomegalovirus exposure and HLA in healthy donors. This CDR3 is 17 amino acids long. Germline assignment: CDR1 LNHDA and CDR2 SQIVND (reference sequence). V lost 5 bases and J lost 0, with 16 bases in between. The PCR made use of 60 Vbeta and 13 Jbeta primers. Measured with immunoSEQ multiplex PCR; TCRdb has only the in-frame clones, and not every one. The sample lists 100,000 to 120,000 clones, around 83% seen once, with around 3.2% in the top ten. Only one count was recorded for this clone. The receptor was isolated from a woman between 55 and 75 years old in good health and CMV-seropositive. The sample consisted of PBMCs. V gene TRBV19 combines with J gene TRBJ1-4; D unresolved. The CDR3 DNA is TGTGCCAGTAGTCCCCGGACGGGGTTTGCAACTAATGAAAAACTGTTTTTT. It encodes CASSPRTGFATNEKLFF. The variable domain in full, completed from reference TRBV19 and TRBJ1-4, reads DGGITQSPKYLFRKEGQNVTLSCEQNLNHDAMYWYRQDPGQGLRLIYYSQIVNDFQKGDIAEGYSVSREKKESFPLTVTSAQKNPTAFYLCASSPRTGFATNEKLFFGSGTQLSVL.